This T cell receptor (beta chain) was profiled in a study of blood T cell repertoires in COVID-19. The overall study: Researchers got acute and convalescent COVID-19 samples from the United States, Italy and Spain.

Note on this clone: Within the sample, other DNA sequences also encode this same CDR3.

In the authors' methods: Amplifying reference gene primers gave estimates of nucleated cell counts. Assay: immunoSEQ multiplex PCR; the TCRdb copy retains only in-frame clones and omits some. V and J calls and clone size come straight from that table; D and trimming were deduced from the DNA. The sample contains 250,000 to 350,000 clones, 85% to 90% of which appear only once. With 3 bases clipped from V and 3 bases from J, the junction kept 1 base outside the gene matches. Germline V lookup: CDR1 MGHRA, CDR2 YSYEKL. The CDR3 covers 14 residues. Enrolment of Seattle patients took place during active infection, and they were followed longitudinally.

The clonotype was recovered from a woman aged 25 to 45 with COVID-19, enrolled during active disease. The chain couples TRBV4-1 to TRBJ1-5; TRBD1 matches at 8 bases. Sequenced: peripheral blood. CDR3 region: CASSQGQVNQPQHF. Written as DNA, the CDR3 is TGCGCCAGCAGCCAGGGACAGGTCAATCAGCCCCAGCATTTT.